These 9 T cell receptor beta chains originate from one sample sequenced in a study of cytomegalovirus exposure and HLA in healthy donors. PCR primers comprised 60 Vbeta and 13 Jbeta primers. Profiled with immunoSEQ multiplex PCR; TCRdb holds only in-frame clones, not every one. Of about 81,000 clones listed, about 90% were seen once; the top ten hold about 2.5%. Sequencing was done on a sample of PBMCs. The origin of the receptors is a man younger than 35 in good health and CMV-seronegative.

The chain joins TRBV28 to TRBJ2-5; no firm D call. The CDR3 has 11 amino acids. Between the trimmed V and J ends, which lost 3 bases and 5 bases, there was a span of 4 bases. Germline V gene sequence: CDR1 MDHEN, CDR2 SYDVKM. The CDR3 loop is CASSFPETQYF. CDR3 in DNA: TGTGCCAGCAGTTTTCCGGAGACCCAGTACTTC.

The chain uses TRBV4-3 and TRBJ2-1; TRBD1 aligns across 8 bases. The CDR3 is made up of 15 amino acids. Germline trimming cut 1 base from V and 2 bases from J; bases unmatched to any gene: 1. Germline CDR1 reads LGHNA; CDR2 reads YSLEER. The CDR3 DNA reads TGCGCCAGCAGCCAAGGGGACAGGACCTACAATGAGCAGTTCTTC. Its protein is CASSQGDRTYNEQFF.

V and J are TRBV9 and TRBJ2-3; TRBD2 is a possible D gene (6 bases). Germline V gene lookup returns CDR1 SGDLS and CDR2 YYNGEE. Trimming cost V 4 bases and J 2 bases, with 14 bases left between them. The CDR3 has 15 amino acids. The CDR3 region is CASSPGLSLTDTQYF. CDR3 nucleotide sequence: TGTGCCAGCAGCCCAGGACTATCCCTCACAGATACGCAGTATTTT.

The chain recombines TRBV2 with TRBJ2-7; possibly TRBD2 for D (5 bases). CDR3 length: 13 amino acids. V gave up 2 bases and J gave up 6 bases, with 11 bases separating them. The V gene's germline CDR1 is SNHLY and CDR2 FYNNEI. CDR3 in DNA: TGTGCCAGCAGTGAAATACTAGGAGGCGAGCAGTACTTC. It translates to CASSEILGGEQYF.

This sequence joins TRBV6-5 and TRBJ2-3, with 7 bases matching TRBD1. The CDR3 is 15 residues long. Germline trimming cut 6 bases from V and 3 bases from J; bases unmatched to any gene: 9. Germline V lookup: CDR1 MNHEY, CDR2 SVGAGI. The CDR3 spells CASRRQGRATDTQYF. The CDR3 DNA sequence: TGTGCCAGCAGGCGACAGGGCCGGGCAACAGATACGCAGTATTTT.

This clone has a handful of counts. The CDR3 reads CASSEAQGRTEAFF. CDR3 DNA: TGTGCCAGCAGTGAAGCGCAGGGCCGAACTGAAGCTTTCTTT. V and J are TRBV2 and TRBJ1-1, with a weak D call TRBD1 (5 bases). Trimming left V 0 bases short and J 5 bases short, with 10 bases between. The CDR3 is 14 residues long. CDR1 and CDR2 from the germline V gene are SNHLY and FYNNEI.

The rearrangement uses TRBV27 and TRBJ2-7, with 11 bases aligning to TRBD2. The CDR3 is 15 amino acids. CDR1 is MNHEY and CDR2 is SMNVEV in the germline V gene (reference sequence). V lost 4 bases, J lost 3 bases, and 5 bases stayed unmatched. CDR3 nucleotides: TGTGCCAGCAGTTCCCGACTAGCGGGAAACTACGAGCAGTACTTC. Translation: CASSSRLAGNYEQYF.

On this clone itself: The sample holds other DNA sequences that translate to the same CDR3. This chain joins TRBV25-1 and TRBJ2-5; 7 nucleotides align to TRBD1. Trimming removed 7 bases from V and 4 bases from J; junction bases left unmatched: 3. The CDR3 runs 12 residues. Per germline, CDR1 MGHDK and CDR2 SYGVNS. The CDR3 region has the DNA TGTGCCAGCAAGACAGGGAGAGAGACCCAGTACTTC. It codes for CASKTGRETQYF. Based on the CDR3 plus reference TRBV25-1 and TRBJ2-5, the full variable domain is EADIYQTPRYLVIGTGKKITLECSQTMGHDKMYWYQQDPGMELHLIHYSYGVNSTEKGDLSSESTVSRIRTEHFPLTLESARPSHTSQYLCASKTGRETQYFGPGTRLLVL.

This sequence joins TRBV7-3 and TRBJ1-5, with D possibly being TRBD1 (6 bases). Looked up from germline, CDR1 is SGHTA and CDR2 is FQGTGA. CDR3 size: 13 residues. Between the trimmed V and J ends, which lost 2 bases and 4 bases, there was a span of 6 bases. This chain's CDR3 is CASSLQGNQPQHF. The CDR3 bases are TGTGCCAGCAGCTTACAGGGGAATCAGCCCCAGCATTTT.